Shown below are 25 T cell receptor beta chains from a single sample sequenced in a study of cytomegalovirus exposure and HLA in healthy donors. 13 Jbeta primers and 60 Vbeta primers were used for the PCR. Clones were read by immunoSEQ multiplex PCR, and TCRdb kept only the in-frame ones, dropping some. The sample includes some 120,000 clones, about 79% of them seen just once. The sequenced sample consisted of PBMCs. The receptor source for this set is a woman between 50 and 59 years old in good health and CMV-seronegative.

The rearrangement links TRBV7-2 to TRBJ2-7; 7 bases align to TRBD1. From germline, CDR1 is SGHTA and CDR2 FQGNSA. Germline trimming cut 4 bases from V and 3 bases from J; bases unmatched to any gene: 9. CDR3 size: 15 residues. The CDR3 loop reads CASSSAAGTVYEQYF. Here the CDR3 DNA reads TGTGCCAGCAGCTCCGCGGCCGGGACAGTCTACGAGCAGTACTTC.

The CDR3 sequence: CASSLSDWPYGYTF. DNA of the CDR3: TGTGCCAGCAGCTTGTCCGATTGGCCCTATGGCTACACCTTC. This chain connects TRBV5-5 to TRBJ1-2, with D unclear. The V and J ends lost 1 base and 4 bases respectively, with 11 bases between them. This CDR3 is built from 14 residues. Germline V gene lookup returns CDR1 SGHKS and CDR2 YYEKEE (reference sequence).

This clone was observed a few times. The rearrangement links TRBV5-4 to TRBJ2-6; 7 nucleotides align to TRBD1. Germline V gene sequence: CDR1 SGHNT, CDR2 YYREEE (reference sequence). The CDR3 covers 17 residues. V lost 1 base to trimming and J lost 4 bases; unmatched junction nucleotides: 8. In DNA, the CDR3 is TGTGCCAGCAGCTTGTCCCGACAGGGTTCGGGGGCCAACGTCCTGACTTTC. Translation: CASSLSRQGSGANVLTF.

The sample holds a few counts of this clone. The V call is TRBV4-3, the J call TRBJ2-7; 8 bases agree with TRBD2. V lost 0 bases, J lost 0 bases, and 4 bases stayed unmatched. CDR3 length: 16 amino acids. Germline lookup yields CDR1 LGHNA and CDR2 YSLEER. The CDR3 loop is CASSQDETSVSYEQYF. DNA for the CDR3: TGCGCCAGCAGCCAAGATGAGACTAGCGTCTCCTACGAGCAGTACTTC.

The rearrangement joins TRBV28 to TRBJ2-1; maybe TRBD2 (5 bases). Germline lookup yields CDR1 MDHEN and CDR2 SYDVKM. CDR3 length: 13 residues. V was trimmed by 3 bases and J by 6 bases, leaving 9 bases between them. The CDR3 DNA follows: TGTGCCAGCAGTTTTCGGGGAGTCAATGAGCAGTTCTTC. As protein: CASSFRGVNEQFF.

This chain joins TRBV7-9 and TRBJ1-1, with TRBD1 matching over 7 bases. The length of the CDR3 is 15 residues. Germline trimming cut 5 bases from V and 5 bases from J; bases unmatched to any gene: 11. The V gene's germline CDR1 is SEHNR and CDR2 FQNEAQ (reference sequence). This CDR3 is CASSRRQGYRTEAFF. CDR3 in DNA: TGTGCCAGCAGCCGTCGACAGGGATATCGGACTGAAGCTTTCTTT.

The chain employs TRBV7-8 and TRBJ1-2; D is uncertain. Germline values: CDR1 SGHVS, CDR2 FQNEAQ. Trimming removed 0 bases at V and 4 bases at J, with 12 bases between. CDR3 length: 15 residues. The CDR3 loop is CASSLAIVGVYGYTF. The CDR3 region has the DNA TGTGCCAGCAGCTTAGCGATCGTAGGAGTCTATGGCTACACCTTC.

There are a few counts of this clone. The chain carries TRBV10-3 and TRBJ2-2; D remains unclear. Trimming removed 4 bases at V and 3 bases at J, with 9 bases between. Germline-derived CDR1 and CDR2 are ENHRY and SYGVKD. This CDR3 is built from 14 residues. The CDR3 bases are TGTGCCATCAGTGGGTCCCCGTACACCGGGGAGCTGTTTTTT. Protein: CAISGSPYTGELFF.

This clone was seen a single time. The CDR3 reads CASSYDILNTEAFF. The CDR3 region has the DNA TGTGCCAGCAGTTACGATATACTCAACACTGAAGCTTTCTTT. The rearrangement uses TRBV6-5 and TRBJ1-1, with D hard to call. The CDR3 length is 14 residues. CDR1 is MNHEY and CDR2 is SVGAGI in the germline V gene. V lost 2 bases, J lost 2 bases, and 9 bases lay in between.

The V gene is TRBV4-3, the J gene TRBJ2-2; weak D call: TRBD1 (5 bases). Trimming stripped 1 base from V and 5 bases from J, with 14 bases between. The CDR3 loop spans 16 amino acids. Germline V gene sequence: CDR1 LGHNA, CDR2 YSLEER. CDR3 bases: TGCGCCAGCAGCCAAGTGCCTGACAGTACAACCGGGGAGCTGTTTTTT. Protein: CASSQVPDSTTGELFF.

J is TRBJ1-2 and V is TRBV27; D call uncertain. Between the trimmed V and J ends, which lost 4 bases and 4 bases, there was a span of 13 bases. Germline V gene sequence: CDR1 MNHEY, CDR2 SMNVEV (reference sequence). The CDR3 extends over 14 amino acids. This chain's CDR3 is CASSSGGSLYGYTF. The CDR3 coding sequence is TGTGCCAGCAGTTCAGGCGGGAGCCTCTATGGCTACACCTTC.

This sequence joins TRBV15 and TRBJ2-2, with D perhaps TRBD1 (5 bases). The CDR3 totals 15 residues. Trimming pared 5 bases from V and 4 bases from J, leaving 14 bases between. CDR1 LNHNV and CDR2 YYDKDF come from the germline V gene (reference sequence). The DNA for the CDR3 is TGTGCCACCAGCGGCAGGGTTTCCGGCACCGGGGAGCTGTTTTTT. Residues: CATSGRVSGTGELFF.

The table lists this clone with a few counts. The chain is built from TRBV2 and TRBJ2-5, with 9 nucleotides matching TRBD1. The CDR3 sequence is 12 residues long. CDR1 and CDR2 (germline): SNHLY, FYNNEI. Trimming removed 7 bases from V and 9 bases from J; junction bases left unmatched: 6. Here the CDR3 reads CASNPGTGSQYF. Here the CDR3 DNA reads TGTGCCAGCAACCCCGGGACAGGGTCCCAGTACTTC.

This clone came up once. The gene calls are TRBV6-6 and TRBJ2-7; D is possibly TRBD2 (6 bases). Germline V CDR1 and CDR2: MNHNY, SVGAGI (reference sequence). CDR3 length: 16 amino acids. Trimming left V 2 bases short and J 0 bases short, with 14 bases between. The chain's CDR3 is CASSYEGGESSYEQYF. CDR3 nucleotide sequence: TGTGCCAGCAGTTACGAAGGCGGGGAGAGCTCCTACGAGCAGTACTTC.

The rearrangement joins TRBV9 to TRBJ1-1; D is unresolved. CDR3 length: 13 residues. Trimming stripped 4 bases from V and 2 bases from J, with 9 bases between. The germline CDR1 and CDR2 sequences are SGDLS and YYNGEE. The CDR3 sequence is CASSQARNTEAFF. CDR3 coding DNA: TGTGCCAGCAGCCAGGCGAGAAACACTGAAGCTTTCTTT.

This chain joins TRBV27 and TRBJ1-1, with 7 bases aligning to TRBD1. CDR1 and CDR2 from the germline V gene are MNHEY and SMNVEV (reference sequence). This CDR3 comprises 17 residues. With 3 bases clipped from V and 8 bases from J, the junction kept 18 bases outside the gene matches. The CDR3 nucleotides read TGTGCCAGCAGTTTCTCGCCGTCCGGGACAGTTACAACCGAAGCTTTCTTT. Amino acids: CASSFSPSGTVTTEAFF.

This chain joins TRBV6-5 and TRBJ1-5; 9 nucleotides match TRBD1. V was clipped by 6 bases and J by 5 bases; unmatched bases: 5. This CDR3 has 14 residues. Germline V gives CDR1 MNHEY, CDR2 SVGAGI. The chain's CDR3 is CASRGTGSDQPQHF. The CDR3 bases are TGTGCCAGCAGGGGGACAGGGTCAGATCAGCCCCAGCATTTT.

The chain combines TRBV29-1 with TRBJ1-1; D not resolved. The germline gives CDR1 SQVTM, CDR2 ANQGSEA. This CDR3 has 12 residues. The V end was cut by 7 bases, the J end by 2 bases, with 11 bases between. CDR3 amino acids: CSGRLDNTEAFF. As DNA, the CDR3 is TGCAGCGGGAGGCTTGACAACACTGAAGCTTTCTTT.

This chain links TRBV6-5 with TRBJ2-5; TRBD1 matches 7 bases. Per the germline V gene, CDR1 is MNHEY and CDR2 is SVGAGI. V was pared by 1 base and J by 5 bases, with 7 bases of the junction left unmatched. This CDR3 has 15 residues. The CDR3 protein is CASSYYDTGVETQYF. In DNA, the CDR3 is TGTGCCAGCAGTTACTATGATACAGGGGTCGAGACCCAGTACTTC.

The genes are TRBV6-1 and TRBJ2-7, with a possible D match to TRBD1 (6 bases). The CDR3 sequence is 15 residues long. The germline CDR1 and CDR2 sequences are MNHNS and SASEGT. V lost 5 bases and J lost 1, with 15 bases in between. This chain's CDR3 is CASSRSGQGSYEQYF. The CDR3 DNA reads as TGTGCCAGCAGTCGCTCGGGACAAGGGTCCTACGAGCAGTACTTC.

The V and J genes are TRBV5-6 and TRBJ1-1; 7 nucleotides line up with TRBD1. Trimming removed 4 bases from V and 1 base from J; junction bases left unmatched: 16. Germline CDR1 reads SGHDT; CDR2 reads YYEEEE. The CDR3 has 18 residues. This CDR3 reads CASSHLLTGRLKNTEAFF. The CDR3 DNA sequence: TGTGCCAGCAGCCATCTACTGACAGGGAGGCTGAAGAACACTGAAGCTTTCTTT.

This chain uses TRBV5-1 with TRBJ2-1; tentative D call: TRBD2 (5 bases). V was cut by 1 base and J by 5 bases, with 22 bases left in between. CDR1 SGHRS and CDR2 YFSETQ come from the germline V gene. The CDR3 is 18 amino acids. This CDR3 is CASSLSPPGSPPDNEQFF. In nucleotides, the CDR3 is TGCGCCAGCAGCTTGAGTCCACCGGGATCTCCTCCCGACAATGAGCAGTTCTTC.

As concerns this clone: A junction end diverges from the germline sequence, so it may reflect a read error. CDR3 coding DNA: TGTTCCAGCAGCTTAACTAAAGAGGGTGATGAAAAACTGTTTTTT. Protein: CSSSLTKEGDEKLFF. The chain uses TRBV7-9 and TRBJ1-4, with D unresolved. The CDR3 has 15 residues. Germline CDR1 and CDR2: SEHNR and FQNEAQ (reference sequence).

The chain is built from TRBV27 and TRBJ1-1; perhaps TRBD1 as D (6 bases). The CDR3 totals 13 residues. V was pared by 6 bases and J by 8 bases, with 16 bases between. Germline CDR1 MNHEY, CDR2 SMNVEV (reference sequence). CDR3 sequence reads: CASSRGRPGEAFF. The CDR3 DNA follows: TGTGCCAGCAGCAGGGGTAGGCCCGGCGAAGCTTTCTTT.

This clone appeared a few times. J is TRBJ2-7 and V is TRBV7-8; D gene uncertain. CDR3 length: 14 amino acids. Trimming took 3 bases from V and 2 from J, leaving 11 bases between them. The germline V gene encodes CDR1 SGHVS and CDR2 FQNEAQ. The CDR3 reads CASSFFRHPYEQYF. Written as DNA, the CDR3 is TGTGCCAGCAGCTTTTTTAGACACCCCTACGAGCAGTACTTC.